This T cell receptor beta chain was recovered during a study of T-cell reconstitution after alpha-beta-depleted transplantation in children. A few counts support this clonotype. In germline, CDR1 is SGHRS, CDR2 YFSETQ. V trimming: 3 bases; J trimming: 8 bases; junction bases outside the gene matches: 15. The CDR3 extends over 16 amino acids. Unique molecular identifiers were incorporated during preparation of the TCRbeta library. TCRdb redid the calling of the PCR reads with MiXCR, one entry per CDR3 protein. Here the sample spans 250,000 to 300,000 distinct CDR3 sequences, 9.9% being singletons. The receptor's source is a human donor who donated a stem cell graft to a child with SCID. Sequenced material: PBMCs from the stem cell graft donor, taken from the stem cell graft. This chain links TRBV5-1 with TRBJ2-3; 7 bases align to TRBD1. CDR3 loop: CASSSIHRTGPSTQYF. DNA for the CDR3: TGCGCCAGCAGCTCGATCCATCGGACAGGCCCTTCTACGCAGTATTTT. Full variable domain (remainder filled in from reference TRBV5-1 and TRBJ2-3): KAGVTQTPRYLIKTRGQQVTLSCSPISGHRSVSWYQQTPGQGLQFLFEYFSETQRNKGNFPGRFSGRQFSNSRSEMNVSTLELGDSALYLCASSSIHRTGPSTQYFGPGTRLTVL.